What follows are 12 T cell receptor beta chains derived from one specimen sequenced in a study of cytomegalovirus exposure and HLA in healthy donors. Generated by immunoSEQ multiplex PCR, the TCRdb table keeps only in-frame clones and is missing some. The table lists about 64,000 clones, about 95% of them singletons. The material sequenced was PBMCs. The receptor set was obtained from a woman between 18 and 29 years old in good health and CMV-seropositive.

V is TRBV7-2 and J is TRBJ2-7; D is uncertain. The CDR3 is 13 residues long. CDR1 SGHTA and CDR2 FQGNSA come from the germline V gene. V was cut by 5 bases and J by 2 bases, with 10 bases left in between. CDR3 residues: CASSLGSAYEQYF. The CDR3 DNA is TGTGCCAGCAGCCTCGGGTCTGCCTACGAGCAGTACTTC.

As DNA, the CDR3 is TGTGCCAGCAAGAGACTAGCAGACAATGAGCAGTTCTTC. Its protein is CASKRLADNEQFF. This chain connects TRBV28 to TRBJ2-1; 7 bases match TRBD2. The trim removed 7 bases at V and 5 bases at J, leaving 5 bases unmatched. Germline CDR1 is MDHEN and CDR2 is SYDVKM. The CDR3 is 13 amino acids.

Here the CDR3 reads CASSSGTDMKKETQYF. DNA of the CDR3: TGTGCCAGCAGCTCCGGGACTGACATGAAAAAAGAGACCCAGTACTTC. The V and J genes are TRBV11-2 and TRBJ2-5, with a possible D match to TRBD2 (6 bases). Trimming took 4 bases from V and 3 from J, leaving 18 bases between them. The germline V gene encodes CDR1 SGHAT and CDR2 FQNNGV. The CDR3 spans 16 residues.

The CDR3 DNA reads as TGTGCCAGCAGCCTAACACAGGGCGAAGCTTTCTTT. It encodes CASSLTQGEAFF. V is TRBV5-6 and J is TRBJ1-1; perhaps TRBD1 as D (6 bases). The germline CDR1 and CDR2 sequences are SGHDT and YYEEEE. Trimming removed 4 bases at V and 8 bases at J, with 12 bases between. The CDR3 has 12 residues.

The V and J genes are TRBV29-1 and TRBJ1-2; D is ambiguous. Germline V gene lookup returns CDR1 SQVTM and CDR2 ANQGSEA. This CDR3 has 14 residues. The V and J ends lost 5 bases and 4 bases respectively, with 17 bases between them. CDR3 amino acids: CSVRGVTDVYGYTF. CDR3 DNA: TGCAGCGTTCGCGGGGTCACTGATGTCTATGGCTACACCTTC.

The J gene is TRBJ2-1, the V gene TRBV15; the D gene is possibly TRBD1 (6 bases). Germline CDR1 LNHNV, CDR2 YYDKDF (reference sequence). Trimming took 0 bases from V and 0 from J, leaving 9 bases between them. The CDR3 length is 16 residues. The chain's CDR3 is CATSRDSRGSYNEQFF. The CDR3 bases are TGTGCCACCAGCAGAGATAGCAGGGGCTCCTACAATGAGCAGTTCTTC.

This clone was recorded once. The chain employs TRBV6-6 and TRBJ1-2, with 9 bases matching TRBD1. In germline, CDR1 is MNHNY, CDR2 SVGAGI (reference sequence). V was pared by 2 bases and J by 7 bases, with 2 bases of the junction left unmatched. The CDR3 runs 13 residues. CDR3 DNA: TGTGCCAGCAGTTACCGGGACAGGGCTGGCTACACCTTC. Protein sequence: CASSYRDRAGYTF.

This clone was picked up one time. The CDR3 loop reads CASRPGTGGNTEAFF. CDR3 DNA: TGTGCCAGCAGACCCGGGACAGGGGGCAACACTGAAGCTTTCTTT. The V gene is TRBV27, the J gene TRBJ1-1; 12 bases agree with TRBD1. CDR1 and CDR2 (germline): MNHEY, SMNVEV (reference sequence). The CDR3 runs 15 residues. The junction had 4 bases not matched to a gene; V was cut back by 6 bases and J by 2 bases.

The chain uses TRBV28 and TRBJ1-1; D not certain. Germline values: CDR1 MDHEN, CDR2 SYDVKM. V lost 4 bases to trimming and J lost 5 bases, with 17 bases between them. CDR3 length: 15 residues. The CDR3, as DNA: TGTGCCAGCAGTTACAATGAGATAGGCGGAACTGAAGCTTTCTTT. This encodes CASSYNEIGGTEAFF.

This rearrangement joins TRBV14 to TRBJ2-1; 7 bases are shared with TRBD1. Losses at the gene ends were 5 bases for V and 7 bases for J; bases not matched to a gene: 2. This CDR3 region has 12 residues. Germline CDR1 SGHDN, CDR2 FVKESK. The CDR3 reads CASSDRVNEQFF. The CDR3 nucleotides are TGTGCCAGCAGCGACAGGGTAAATGAGCAGTTCTTC. Full variable domain (outside the CDR3, taken from reference TRBV14 and TRBJ2-1): EAGVTQFPSHSVIEKGQTVTLRCDPISGHDNLYWYRRVMGKEIKFLLHFVKESKQDESGMPNNRFLAERTGGTYSTLKVQPAELEDSGVYFCASSDRVNEQFFGPGTRLTVL.

This clone occurred once. The V gene is TRBV27, the J gene TRBJ1-5, with D maybe TRBD1 (5 bases). CDR3 length: 15 amino acids. Looked up from germline, CDR1 is MNHEY and CDR2 is SMNVEV (reference sequence). V lost 0 bases and J 3 bases, leaving 9 bases between the germline ends. The CDR3 region has the DNA TGTGCCAGCAGTTTATCGCCGGGGGTCAATCAGCCCCAGCATTTT. Its translation is CASSLSPGVNQPQHF.

This clone showed up just a few times. The chain couples TRBV30 to TRBJ1-1; D is unclear. This CDR3 is 12 amino acids long. V was pared by 7 bases and J by 8 bases, with 17 bases between. CDR1 is GTSNPN, CDR2 SVGIG, per germline (reference sequence). The CDR3 DNA follows: TGTGCCTTAGACTCCGCAACCGGGGAAGCTTTCTTT. It is translated as CALDSATGEAFF.